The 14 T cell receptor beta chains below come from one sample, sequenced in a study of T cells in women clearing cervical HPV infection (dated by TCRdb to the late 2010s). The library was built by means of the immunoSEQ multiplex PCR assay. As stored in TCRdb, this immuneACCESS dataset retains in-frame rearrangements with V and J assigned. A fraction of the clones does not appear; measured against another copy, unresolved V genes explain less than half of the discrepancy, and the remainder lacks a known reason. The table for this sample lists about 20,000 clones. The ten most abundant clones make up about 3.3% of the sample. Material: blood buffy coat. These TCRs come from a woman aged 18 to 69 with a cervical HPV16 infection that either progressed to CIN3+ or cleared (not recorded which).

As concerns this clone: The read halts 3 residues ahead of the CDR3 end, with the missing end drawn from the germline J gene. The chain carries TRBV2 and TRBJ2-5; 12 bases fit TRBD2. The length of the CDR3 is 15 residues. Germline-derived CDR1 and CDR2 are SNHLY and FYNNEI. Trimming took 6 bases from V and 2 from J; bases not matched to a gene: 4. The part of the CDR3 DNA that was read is TGTGCCAGCAGCCAGGGACTAGCGGGTCAAGAGACC. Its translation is CASSQGLAGQET. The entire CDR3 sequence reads CASSQGLAGQETQYF.

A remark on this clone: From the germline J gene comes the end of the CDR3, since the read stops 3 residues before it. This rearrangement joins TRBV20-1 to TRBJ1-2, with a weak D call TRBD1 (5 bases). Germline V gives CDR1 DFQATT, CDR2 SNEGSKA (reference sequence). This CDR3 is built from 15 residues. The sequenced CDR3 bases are TGCAGTGCTAGAGATCAGGGCAGGGCTTTGATCGGC. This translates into CSARDQGRALIG. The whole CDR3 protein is CSARDQGRALIGYTF.

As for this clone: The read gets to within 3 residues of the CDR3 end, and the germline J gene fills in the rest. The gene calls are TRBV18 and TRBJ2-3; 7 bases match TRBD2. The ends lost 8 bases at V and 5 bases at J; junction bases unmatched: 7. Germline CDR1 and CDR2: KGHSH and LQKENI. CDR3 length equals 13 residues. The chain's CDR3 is CASLRTRGDTQYF. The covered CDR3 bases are TGTGCCAGCCTACGGACTAGGGGAGATACG.

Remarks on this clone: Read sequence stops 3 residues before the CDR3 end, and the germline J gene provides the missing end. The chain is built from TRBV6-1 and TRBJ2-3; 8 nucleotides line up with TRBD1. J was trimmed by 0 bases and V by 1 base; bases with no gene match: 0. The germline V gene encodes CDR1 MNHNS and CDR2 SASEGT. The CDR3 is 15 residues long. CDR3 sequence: CASSEGTGSTDTQYF. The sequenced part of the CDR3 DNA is TGTGCCAGCAGTGAAGGGACAGGGAGCACAGATACG.

CDR3 region: CASSNGQGTNEQFF. CDR3 DNA (partial): TGTGCCAGTAGTAATGGACAGGGAACGAATGAG. The V gene is TRBV19, the J gene TRBJ2-1; TRBD1 aligns across 8 bases. The sequenced fragment ends 3 residues before the CDR3 boundary, so the rest is inferred from the germline J gene. The CDR3 consists of 14 residues. Germline values: CDR1 LNHDA, CDR2 SQIVND (reference sequence). J was trimmed by 7 bases and V by 4 bases; bases with no gene match: 6.

The CDR3 protein is CAWSRERRYTF. The CDR3 bases that were read are TGTGCCTGGAGCAGGGAACGGAGG. This rearrangement joins TRBV30 to TRBJ1-2; tentatively, D is TRBD1 (5 bases). From the germline J gene comes the end of the CDR3, since the read stops 3 residues before it. The CDR3 loop spans 11 amino acids. CDR1 and CDR2 from the germline V gene are GTSNPN and SVGIG (reference sequence). Looking up the rest from reference TRBV30 and TRBJ1-2 gives the full variable domain: SQTIHQWPATLVQPVGSPLSLECTVEGTSNPNLYWYRQAAGRGLQLLFYSVGIGQISSEVPQNLSASRPQDRQFILSSKKLLLSDSGFYLCAWSRERRYTFGSGTRLTVV.

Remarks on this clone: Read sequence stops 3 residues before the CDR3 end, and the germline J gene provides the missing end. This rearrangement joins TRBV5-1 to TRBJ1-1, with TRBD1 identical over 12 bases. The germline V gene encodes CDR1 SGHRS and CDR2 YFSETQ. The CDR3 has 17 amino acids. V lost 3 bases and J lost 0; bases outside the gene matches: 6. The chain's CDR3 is CASSSGTGGFMNTEAFF. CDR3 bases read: TGCGCCAGCAGCTCTGGGACAGGGGGCTTCATGAACACTGAA.

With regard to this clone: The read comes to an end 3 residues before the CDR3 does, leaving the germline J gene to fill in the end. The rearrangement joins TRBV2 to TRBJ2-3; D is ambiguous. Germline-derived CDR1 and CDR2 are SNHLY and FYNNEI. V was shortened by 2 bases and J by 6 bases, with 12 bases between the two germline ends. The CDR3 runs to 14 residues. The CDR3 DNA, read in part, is TGTGCCAGCAGTGAAAATAGGGCTTTTGATACG. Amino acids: CASSENRAFDT. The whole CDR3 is CASSENRAFDTQYF. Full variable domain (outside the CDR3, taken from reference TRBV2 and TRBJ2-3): EPEVTQTPSHQVTQMGQEVILRCVPISNHLYFYWYRQILGQKVEFLVSFYNNEISEKSEIFDDQFSVERPDGSNFTLKIRSTKLEDSAMYFCASSENRAFDTQYFGPGTRLTVL.

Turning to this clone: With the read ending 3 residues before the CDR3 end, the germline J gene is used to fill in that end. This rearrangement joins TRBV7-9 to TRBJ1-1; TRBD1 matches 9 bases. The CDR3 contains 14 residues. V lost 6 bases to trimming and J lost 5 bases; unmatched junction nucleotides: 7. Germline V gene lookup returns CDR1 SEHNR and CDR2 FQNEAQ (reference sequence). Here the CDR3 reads CASRSLGQGTEAFF. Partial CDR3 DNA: TGTGCCAGCAGGTCCCTCGGACAGGGGACTGAA.

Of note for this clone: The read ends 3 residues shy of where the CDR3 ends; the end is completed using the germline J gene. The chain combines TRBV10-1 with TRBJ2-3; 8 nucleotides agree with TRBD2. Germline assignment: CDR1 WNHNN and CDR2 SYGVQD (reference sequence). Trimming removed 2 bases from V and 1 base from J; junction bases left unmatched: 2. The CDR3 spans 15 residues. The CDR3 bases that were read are TGCGCCAGCAGTGAGCGGCGGGGGGGCACAGATACG. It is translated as CASSERRGGTDT. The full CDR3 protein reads CASSERRGGTDTQYF.

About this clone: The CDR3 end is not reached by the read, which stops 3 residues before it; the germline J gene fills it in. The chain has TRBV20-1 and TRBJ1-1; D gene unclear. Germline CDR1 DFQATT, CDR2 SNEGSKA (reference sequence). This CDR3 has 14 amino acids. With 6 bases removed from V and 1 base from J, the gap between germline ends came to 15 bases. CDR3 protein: CSAPQVLPNTEAFF. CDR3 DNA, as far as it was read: TGCAGTGCCCCCCAGGTTCTTCCGAACACTGAA.

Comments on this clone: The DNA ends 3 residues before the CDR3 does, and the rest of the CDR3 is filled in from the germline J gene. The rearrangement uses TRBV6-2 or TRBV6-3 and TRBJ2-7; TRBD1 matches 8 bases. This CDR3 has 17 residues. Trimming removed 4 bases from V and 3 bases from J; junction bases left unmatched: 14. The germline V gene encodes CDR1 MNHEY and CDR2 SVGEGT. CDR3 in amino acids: CASSSPQLRTGYYEQYF. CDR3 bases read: TGTGCCAGCAGTTCTCCCCAACTTCGGACAGGGTACTACGAG.

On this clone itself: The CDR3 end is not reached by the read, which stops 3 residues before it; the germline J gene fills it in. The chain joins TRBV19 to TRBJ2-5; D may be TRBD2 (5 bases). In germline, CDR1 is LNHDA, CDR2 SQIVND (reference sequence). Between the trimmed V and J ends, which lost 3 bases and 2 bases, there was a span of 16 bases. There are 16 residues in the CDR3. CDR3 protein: CASSIFRGGGQETQYF. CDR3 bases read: TGTGCCAGTAGTATTTTCCGGGGTGGAGGACAAGAGACC.

CDR3 protein: CASREKQGAKAEAFF. The part of the CDR3 DNA that was read is TGTGCCAGCAGGGAGAAACAGGGGGCGAAGGCTGAA. The V gene is TRBV7-9, the J gene TRBJ1-1; 9 bases fit TRBD1. The read comes to an end 3 residues before the CDR3 does, leaving the germline J gene to fill in the end. From germline, CDR1 is SEHNR and CDR2 FQNEAQ (reference sequence). V shed 6 bases, J shed 6 bases, and the junction held 11 bases outside the gene matches. The CDR3 contains 15 residues.